This paragraph covers one T cell receptor beta chain sequence. This specimen comes from a study of blood T cell repertoires in COVID-19. Study details: The United States, Italy and Spain supplied acute and convalescent COVID-19 samples.

Per the study methods: Estimates of nucleated cell counts were drawn from the amplification of reference gene primers. Repertoires were generated with immunoSEQ multiplex PCR, while TCRdb's copy carries only in-frame clones and drops some. Clone size and V and J calls were adopted from that table, with D and trimming inferred from the DNA. Found here are over 250,000 clones, over 65% of them singletons; the top ten hold around 3.4%. Trimming at V came to 2 bases and at J to 4 bases, leaving 3 bases not matched to a gene. Germline CDR1 SNHLY, CDR2 FYNNEI. This CDR3 comprises 14 residues. The source is a woman older than 75 with acute or convalescent COVID-19. The material sequenced was peripheral blood. The chain uses TRBV2 and TRBJ2-7, with 9 bases fitting TRBD2. The CDR3 is CASSELAGTYEQYF. CDR3 DNA: TGTGCCAGCAGTGAACTAGCGGGGACGTACGAGCAGTACTTC.